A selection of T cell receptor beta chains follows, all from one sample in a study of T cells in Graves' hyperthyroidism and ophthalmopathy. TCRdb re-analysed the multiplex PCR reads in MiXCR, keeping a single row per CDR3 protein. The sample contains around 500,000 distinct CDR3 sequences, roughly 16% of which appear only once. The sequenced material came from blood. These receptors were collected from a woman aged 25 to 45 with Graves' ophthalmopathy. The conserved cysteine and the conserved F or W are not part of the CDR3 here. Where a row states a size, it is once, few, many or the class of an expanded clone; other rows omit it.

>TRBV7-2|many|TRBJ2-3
ASSPRGASGRRSFGDTQY
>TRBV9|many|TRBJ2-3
ASSIRPTDTQY
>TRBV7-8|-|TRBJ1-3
ASSLAPDSIPSGNTIY
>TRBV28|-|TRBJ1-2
ASRDSGARSYT
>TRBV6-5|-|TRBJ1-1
ASSTGVNTEAF
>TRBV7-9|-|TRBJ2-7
ASSGLRGPFPQEQY
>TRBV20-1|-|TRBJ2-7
SARALGRDYEQY
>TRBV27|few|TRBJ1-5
ASSPLTGLWIQPQH
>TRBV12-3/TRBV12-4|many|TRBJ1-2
ASSPGGDGYT
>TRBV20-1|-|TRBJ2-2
SARGWGLDTGELF
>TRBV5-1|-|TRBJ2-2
ASSLRQGAITGELF
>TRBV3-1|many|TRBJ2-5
ASEDRGGETQY
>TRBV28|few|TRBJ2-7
ASSFPVVLGPSKVEQY
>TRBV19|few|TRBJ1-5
ASSTLSQPQH
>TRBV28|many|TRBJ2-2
ASRRQLNTGELF
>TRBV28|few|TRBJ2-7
ASSLSGRGEQY
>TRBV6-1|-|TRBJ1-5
ASRRTGMSNQPQH
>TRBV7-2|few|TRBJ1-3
ASSLDVRSGNTIY
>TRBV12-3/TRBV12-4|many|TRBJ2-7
ASGSGSYEQY
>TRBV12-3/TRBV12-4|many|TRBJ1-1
ASRRGATEAF
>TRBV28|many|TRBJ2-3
ASSYMRNSGTDTQY
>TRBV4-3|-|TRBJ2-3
ASSHVTGGQDTQY
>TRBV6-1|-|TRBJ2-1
ASSEAPLGPYNEQF
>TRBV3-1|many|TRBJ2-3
ASSQQGEDTQY
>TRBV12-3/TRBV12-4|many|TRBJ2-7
ASSLMTGYEQY
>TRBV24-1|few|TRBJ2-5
ATSDPGAGETQY
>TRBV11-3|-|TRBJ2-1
ASSLLRRVGLAGELGPNYNEQF
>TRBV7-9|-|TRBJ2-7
ANEPWGKNEQY
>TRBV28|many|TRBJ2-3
ASSLAGAGDTQY
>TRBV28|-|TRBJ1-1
ASSLASGEAF
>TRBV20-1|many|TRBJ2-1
SARRLAGGWEQF
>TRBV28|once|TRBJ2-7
ASSLGFYRGLYEQY
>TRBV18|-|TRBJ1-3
ASSPREPGNTIY
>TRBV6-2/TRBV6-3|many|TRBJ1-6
ASSYSQDASPLH
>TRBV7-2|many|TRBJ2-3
ASREGPAGLAQY
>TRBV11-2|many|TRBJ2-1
ASSSRRAGSRPYNEQF
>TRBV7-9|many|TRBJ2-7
ASSRTIYEQY
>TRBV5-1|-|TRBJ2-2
ASSLLSADDTGELF
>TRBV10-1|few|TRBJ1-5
ASSDRVNQPQH
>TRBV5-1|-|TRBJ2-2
ASSSLAGANTGELF
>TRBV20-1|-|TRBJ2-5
SAGSSGREETQY
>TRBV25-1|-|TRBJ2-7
ASIPGHTFCEQY
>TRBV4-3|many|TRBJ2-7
ASSQSRGSGRARYEQY
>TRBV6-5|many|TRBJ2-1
ASSYSRTSGSHEV
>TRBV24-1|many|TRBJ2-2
ATSDLQGIGTGELF
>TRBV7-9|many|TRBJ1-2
ASSLAITQGYT
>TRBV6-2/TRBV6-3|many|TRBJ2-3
ASSYFPRPGGTDTQY
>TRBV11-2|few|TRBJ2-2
ASSLNRELF
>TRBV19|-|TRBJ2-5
ASSPRGSETQY
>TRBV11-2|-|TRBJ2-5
ASSPPGGAKETQY
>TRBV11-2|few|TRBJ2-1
ASSLEGSPYNEQF